This entry lists 2 T cell receptor beta chains sequenced from one sample in a study of T cells in women clearing cervical HPV infection. Clones were read by immunoSEQ multiplex PCR, and TCRdb kept only the in-frame ones, dropping some. The sample table sets out tens of thousands of clones. The sample consisted of blood buffy coat. These receptors all come from a woman aged 18-70 years with a cervical HPV16 infection that either progressed to CIN3+ or cleared (not recorded which).

A remark on this clone: With the read ending 3 residues before the CDR3 end, the germline J gene is used to fill in that end. The rearrangement links TRBV19 to TRBJ2-2; 10 positions match TRBD2. CDR1 and CDR2 (germline): LNHDA, SQIVND (reference sequence). This CDR3 spans 18 amino acids. V lost 4 bases, J lost 0 bases, and 8 bases stayed unmatched. Here the CDR3 reads CASSRRTSGGANTGELFF. The covered CDR3 bases are TGTGCCAGTAGTAGGAGGACTAGCGGAGGGGCGAACACCGGGGAG.

As to this clone: The read stops 3 residues short of the end of the CDR3; the missing end is completed from the germline J gene. The J gene is TRBJ2-4, the V gene TRBV5-1; D may be TRBD2 (5 bases). CDR1 and CDR2 (germline): SGHRS, YFSETQ. This CDR3 has 14 residues. Trimming stripped 0 bases from V and 7 bases from J, with 11 bases between. CDR3 DNA, as far as it was read: TGCGCCAGCAGCTTGGGGACCCAGCGGAACATT. Translating gives CASSLGTQRNI. The CDR3 in its entirety is CASSLGTQRNIQYF.